These 20 T cell receptor beta chains were sequenced from one sample in a study of T cells in Graves' hyperthyroidism and ophthalmopathy. Using RNA transcripts as the source, TCR beta CDR3 regions were amplified. The HTBI primer set drove a first-round RT-PCR of the TCR CDR3. Each CDR3 protein gets one entry after TCRdb re-called the multiplex PCR reads with MiXCR. This sample has about 250,000 distinct CDR3 sequences, with almost 25% found just once. Source material: blood. The source is a woman aged 40 to 50 with Graves' ophthalmopathy.

The chain is built from TRBV30 and TRBJ2-7, with 7 bases matching TRBD1. V lost 0 bases to trimming and J lost 1 base; unmatched junction nucleotides: 6. Per germline, CDR1 GTSNPN and CDR2 SVGIG (reference sequence). The CDR3 is 15 residues long. In DNA form, the CDR3 reads TGTGCCTGGAGTGTTAAACAGGGGAAATCCTACGAGCAGTACTTC. It encodes CAWSVKQGKSYEQYF.

Note on this clonotype: A read error may account for a junction end that differs from germline. CDR3 sequence (DNA): TGCAGTGCTGGAAAGGTCAGGGGGAATCAGCCCCAGCCTTTT. This encodes CSAGKVRGNQPQPF. The rearrangement links TRBV20-1 to TRBJ1-5; 7 nucleotides align to TRBD1. This CDR3 comprises 14 residues. From germline, CDR1 is DFQATT and CDR2 SNEGSKA (reference sequence).

This clonotype was seen ten or more times. The J gene is TRBJ2-7, the V gene TRBV27; TRBD1 aligns across 7 bases. CDR3 size: 14 residues. The germline V gene encodes CDR1 MNHEY and CDR2 SMNVEV (reference sequence). After removal of 6 bases from V and 1 base from J, the junction contained 6 bases not matched to a gene. CDR3 amino acids: CASRPGGESYEQYF. For the CDR3, the DNA is TGTGCCAGCAGGCCAGGGGGTGAGTCCTACGAGCAGTACTTC.

The chain uses TRBV24-1 and TRBJ2-5; 8 positions match TRBD1. This CDR3 is built from 17 residues. Germline CDR1 is KGHDR and CDR2 is SFDVKD. J gave up 2 bases and V 5 bases, and 12 bases lay outside the gene matches. CDR3: CATSGEPGQEGQETQYF. Here the CDR3 DNA reads TGTGCCACCAGTGGTGAGCCGGGACAGGAGGGTCAAGAGACCCAGTACTTC.

Regarding this clonotype: With a much larger clone just one base away, this may be a read error. This chain connects TRBV3-1 to TRBJ1-2; 12 nucleotides align to TRBD1. This CDR3 spans 15 amino acids. The V gene's germline CDR1 is LGHDT and CDR2 YNNKEL (reference sequence). CDR3 bases: TGTGCCAGCAGCCAAGGGGACAGGGGGCCCTATGGCTACTCCTTC. Amino acid sequence: CASSQGDRGPYGYSF.

This clonotype turned up a few times. V is TRBV7-9 and J is TRBJ1-6; 7 nucleotides line up with TRBD1. V lost 3 bases to trimming and J lost 7 bases; unmatched junction nucleotides: 9. CDR3 size: 16 residues. Germline values: CDR1 SEHNR, CDR2 FQNEAQ (reference sequence). The CDR3 sequence is CASSFETGQQNSPLHF. The CDR3 coding sequence is TGTGCCAGCAGCTTCGAGACGGGACAGCAGAATTCACCCCTCCACTTT.

This clonotype was observed at least ten times. The V gene is TRBV3-1, the J gene TRBJ2-2; D is ambiguous. V lost 0 bases and J lost 5, with 13 bases in between. Germline V gene data show CDR1 as LGHDT and CDR2 as YNNKEL (reference sequence). The CDR3 length is 16 residues. Here the CDR3 DNA reads TGTGCCAGCAGCCAAGAGGTGTCTGCCAGGACCGGGGAGCTGTTTTTT. Protein sequence: CASSQEVSARTGELFF.

This clonotype was seen ten or more times. The gene calls are TRBV30 and TRBJ2-7; perhaps TRBD1 as D (5 bases). The germline V gene encodes CDR1 GTSNPN and CDR2 SVGIG (reference sequence). This CDR3 is built from 12 residues. The ends were cut back, 5 bases at V and 5 bases at J, with 13 bases in the middle. CDR3 protein: CAWSLSGHEQYF. CDR3 nucleotides: TGTGCCTGGTCTCTGTCAGGGCACGAGCAGTACTTC. Combining the CDR3 with reference TRBV30 and TRBJ2-7 gives the whole variable domain SQTIHQWPATLVQPVGSPLSLECTVEGTSNPNLYWYRQAAGRGLQLLFYSVGIGQISSEVPQNLSASRPQDRQFILSSKKLLLSDSGFYLCAWSLSGHEQYFGPGTRLTVT.

This clonotype has ten or more counts. The chain joins TRBV15 to TRBJ2-3; TRBD2 matches 7 bases. With 0 bases clipped from V and 4 bases from J, the junction kept 7 bases outside the gene matches. The CDR3 runs to 16 residues. Germline V gene data show CDR1 as LNHNV and CDR2 as YYDKDF (reference sequence). CDR3 bases: TGTGCCACCAGCAGAGATCCGGGCGGGAGCTCAGATACGCAGTATTTT. Translated, it gives CATSRDPGGSSDTQYF.

Only a few counts were recorded for this clonotype. V and J are TRBV7-8 and TRBJ2-7, with 8 positions matching TRBD1. This CDR3 has 14 residues. The V and J ends lost 4 bases and 4 bases, in that order; junction bases with no gene match: 6. Germline V gene lookup returns CDR1 SGHVS and CDR2 FQNEAQ. The CDR3 loop is CASSSTTGAYEQYF. The CDR3 DNA follows: TGTGCCAGCAGCTCAACGACAGGGGCGTACGAGCAGTACTTC.

This clonotype was recorded many times. The chain carries TRBV6-5 and TRBJ2-7; 12 bases match TRBD2. The CDR3 contains 14 residues. With V trimmed by 7 bases and J by 3 bases, 4 bases remained unmatched. CDR1 is MNHEY and CDR2 is SVGAGI in the germline V gene. CDR3 DNA sequence: TGTGCCAGCATCGGGGGACTAGCGGGCTACGAGCAGTACTTC. Protein product: CASIGGLAGYEQYF.

This clonotype was detected many times. The V and J genes are TRBV30 and TRBJ1-1; D is undetermined. V lost 0 bases, J lost 2 bases, and 7 bases lay in between. The CDR3 spans 13 residues. Germline CDR1 reads GTSNPN; CDR2 reads SVGIG (reference sequence). The CDR3 region is CAWSVLANTEAFF. The CDR3 DNA reads TGTGCCTGGAGTGTACTAGCAAACACTGAAGCTTTCTTT.

The CDR3 region is CSARDSLGLAGGPTTTDTQYF. In nucleotides, the CDR3 is TGCAGTGCTAGAGATTCCCTGGGACTAGCGGGAGGGCCCACTACCACAGATACGCAGTATTTT. The V call is TRBV20-1, the J call TRBJ2-3, with TRBD2 matching over 16 bases. The germline V gene encodes CDR1 DFQATT and CDR2 SNEGSKA (reference sequence). Trimming took 0 bases from V and 2 from J; bases not matched to a gene: 14. The CDR3 runs to 21 residues.

This clonotype was detected many times. The rearrangement links TRBV12-3 or TRBV12-4 to TRBJ2-7, with a weak D call TRBD2 (5 bases). The CDR3 contains 15 residues. V was pared by 6 bases and J by 5 bases, with 20 bases between. CDR3 region: CASSAFTRGKDEQYF. As DNA, the CDR3 is TGTGCCAGCAGCGCCTTTACTAGAGGCAAAGACGAGCAGTACTTC.

This clonotype was recorded many times. The chain recombines TRBV20-1 with TRBJ1-5; D might be TRBD1 (6 bases). The germline gives CDR1 DFQATT, CDR2 SNEGSKA (reference sequence). The CDR3 is 14 residues long. The V and J ends lost 0 bases and 11 bases respectively, with 17 bases between them. Here the CDR3 DNA reads TGCAGTGCTAGAGACCCGGGGGGGCGTGGGGCCCAGCATTTT. Translation: CSARDPGGRGAQHF.

Many counts were recorded for this clonotype. The rearrangement joins TRBV30 to TRBJ2-7, with a possible D match to TRBD2 (7 bases). CDR1 and CDR2 (germline): GTSNPN, SVGIG (reference sequence). V dropped 5 bases and J dropped 5 bases, with 22 bases sitting between them. The CDR3 sequence is 15 residues long. CDR3 residues: CAWGEGGSEVHEQYF. The CDR3, as DNA: TGTGCCTGGGGTGAGGGGGGGAGTGAGGTCCACGAGCAGTACTTC.

This clonotype was counted ten times or more. The CDR3 nucleotides read TGCGCCAGCAGCCAAGAAGGGCGGGGCGCTATAACTTCGGTGGACAAAAACATTCAGTACTTC. It codes for CASSQEGRGAITSVDKNIQYF. V and J are TRBV4-1 and TRBJ2-4; TRBD2 might be the D (6 bases). The germline CDR1 and CDR2 sequences are MGHRA and YSYEKL. The CDR3 consists of 21 residues. The ends were cut back, 0 bases at V and 3 bases at J, with 27 bases in the middle.

This clonotype was picked up many times. Written as DNA, the CDR3 is TGTGCCAGCAGCTTCACGAGGCGGACCTACGAGCAGTACTTC. This encodes CASSFTRRTYEQYF. The chain has TRBV7-8 and TRBJ2-7; D not certain. The CDR3 length is 14 residues. V was trimmed by 3 bases and J by 2 bases, leaving 11 bases between them. Germline CDR1 and CDR2: SGHVS and FQNEAQ.

The genes are TRBV28 and TRBJ2-5, with D hard to call. The CDR3 contains 14 residues. V was cut by 5 bases and J by 4 bases, with 14 bases left in between. Germline V gene sequence: CDR1 MDHEN, CDR2 SYDVKM. The CDR3 region has the DNA TGTGCCAGCAGTCCCCCCCCGCCGGGAGAGACCCAGTACTTC. Translated, it gives CASSPPPPGETQYF.

This clonotype was observed a handful of times. The rearrangement links TRBV7-3 to TRBJ2-5; TRBD1 matches at 8 bases. The CDR3 contains 13 residues. CDR1 and CDR2 (germline): SGHTA, FQGTGA. The V segment lost 5 bases and the J segment 5 bases; nucleotides outside the gene matches: 4. The CDR3 region is CASSIDRGETQYF. In DNA, the CDR3 is TGTGCCAGCAGCATCGACAGGGGTGAGACCCAGTACTTC.